This T cell receptor (beta chain) was observed in a study of shared clonotypes between healthy human individuals. Study overall: Three plates were used per donor for CD4 naive, three for CD4 memory, two for CD8 naive and one for CD8 memory.

CD8 cells regarded as naive lacked CD45RO, were positively chosen for CCR7, and omitted terminally differentiated effector memory CD45RA+ cells. At a deep level, the assay was run. Using approximately 190 ng DNA, 32,000 or so T cell genomes, the sorted-subset replicate PCRs were run. Measured with immunoSEQ multiplex PCR; TCRdb has only the in-frame clones, and not every one. Of millions of clones in the sample, under 95% are singletons; the top ten hold approximately 1.7%. This CDR3 region has 14 residues. Germline assignment: CDR1 SEHNR and CDR2 FQNEAQ (reference sequence). V gave up 5 bases and J gave up 5 bases, with 15 bases separating them.

The sequenced material came from naive CD8+ T cells from PBMCs. The rearrangement uses TRBV7-9 and TRBJ2-5, with a possible D match to TRBD1 (5 bases). The TCR originated in a man between 18 and 35 years old in good health. Some clones in this sample may be carry-over from other donors' samples. The CDR3 coding sequence is TGTGCCAGCAGCACCTCCGACAGAAGGGAGACCCAGTACTTC. Its protein is CASSTSDRRETQYF. The full variable domain, in which reference TRBV7-9 and TRBJ2-5 provide the parts outside the CDR3, is DTGVSQNPRHKITKRGQNVTFRCDPISEHNRLYWYRQTLGQGPEFLTYFQNEAQLEKSRLLSDRFSAERPKGSFSTLEIQRTEQGDSAMYLCASSTSDRRETQYFGPGTRLLVL.